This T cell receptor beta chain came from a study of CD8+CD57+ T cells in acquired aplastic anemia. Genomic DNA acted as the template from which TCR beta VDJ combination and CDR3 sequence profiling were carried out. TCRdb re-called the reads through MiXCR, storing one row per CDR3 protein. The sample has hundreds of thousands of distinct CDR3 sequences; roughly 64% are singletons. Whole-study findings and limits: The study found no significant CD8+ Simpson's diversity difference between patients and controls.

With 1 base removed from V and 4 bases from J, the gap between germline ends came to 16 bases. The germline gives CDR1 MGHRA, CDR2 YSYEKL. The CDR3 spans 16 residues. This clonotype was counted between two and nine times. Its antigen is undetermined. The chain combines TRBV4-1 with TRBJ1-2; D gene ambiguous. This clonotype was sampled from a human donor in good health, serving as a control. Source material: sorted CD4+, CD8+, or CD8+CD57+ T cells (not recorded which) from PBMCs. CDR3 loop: CASSQVATTEGYGYTF. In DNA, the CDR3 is TGCGCCAGCAGCCAAGTCGCGACAACGGAGGGCTATGGCTACACCTTC.